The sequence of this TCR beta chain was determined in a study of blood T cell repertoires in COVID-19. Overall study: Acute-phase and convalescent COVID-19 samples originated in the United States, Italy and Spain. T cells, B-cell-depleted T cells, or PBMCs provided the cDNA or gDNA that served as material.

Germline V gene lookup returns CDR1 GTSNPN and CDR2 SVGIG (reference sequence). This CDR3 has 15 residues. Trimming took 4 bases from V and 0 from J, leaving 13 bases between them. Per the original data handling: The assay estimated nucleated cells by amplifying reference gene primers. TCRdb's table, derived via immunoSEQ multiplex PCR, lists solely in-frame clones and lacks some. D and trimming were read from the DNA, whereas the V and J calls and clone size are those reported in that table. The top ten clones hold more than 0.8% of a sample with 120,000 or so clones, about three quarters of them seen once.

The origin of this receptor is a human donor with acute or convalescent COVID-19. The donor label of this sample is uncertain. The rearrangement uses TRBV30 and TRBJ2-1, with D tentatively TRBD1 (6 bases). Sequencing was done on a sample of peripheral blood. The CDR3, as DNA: TGTGCCTGGAAACCCTCCAGGGGCTCCTACAATGAGCAGTTCTTC. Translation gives CAWKPSRGSYNEQFF. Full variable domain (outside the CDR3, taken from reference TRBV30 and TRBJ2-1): SQTIHQWPATLVQPVGSPLSLECTVEGTSNPNLYWYRQAAGRGLQLLFYSVGIGQISSEVPQNLSASRPQDRQFILSSKKLLLSDSGFYLCAWKPSRGSYNEQFFGPGTRLTVL.